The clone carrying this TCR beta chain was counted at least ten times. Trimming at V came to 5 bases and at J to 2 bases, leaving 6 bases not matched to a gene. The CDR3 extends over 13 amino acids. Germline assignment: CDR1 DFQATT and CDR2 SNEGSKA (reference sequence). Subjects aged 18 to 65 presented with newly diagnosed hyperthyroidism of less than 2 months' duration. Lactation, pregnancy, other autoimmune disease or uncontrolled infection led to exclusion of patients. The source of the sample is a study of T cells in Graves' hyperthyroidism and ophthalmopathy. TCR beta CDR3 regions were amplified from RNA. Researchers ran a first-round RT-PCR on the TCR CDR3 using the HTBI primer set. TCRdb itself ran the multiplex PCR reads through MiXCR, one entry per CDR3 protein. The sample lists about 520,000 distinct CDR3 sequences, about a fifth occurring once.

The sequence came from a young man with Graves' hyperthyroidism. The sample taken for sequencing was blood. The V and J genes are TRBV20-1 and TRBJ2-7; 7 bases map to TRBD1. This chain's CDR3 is CSARPGTAYEQYF. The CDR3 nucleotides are TGCAGTGCTCGTCCCGGGACAGCCTACGAGCAGTACTTC.